This T cell receptor (beta chain) derives from a study of blood T cell repertoires in COVID-19. Whole-study context: Both acute and convalescent COVID-19 samples were obtained from the United States, Italy and Spain.

TCRdb's copy holds only in-frame clones and misses some; the assay was immunoSEQ multiplex PCR. The sample yields about 400,000 clones, over 85% seen once. The count of this clone is one. Germline CDR1 reads MNHEY; CDR2 reads SMNVEV (reference sequence). This CDR3 has 18 residues. V was trimmed by 6 bases and J by 7 bases, leaving 25 bases between them. The receptor comes from a woman in her twenties or thirties who had recovered from COVID-19. Sequenced sample: PBMCs or T cells enriched from blood (not recorded which). This rearrangement joins TRBV27 to TRBJ1-6; D remains ambiguous. DNA for the CDR3: TGTGCCAGCAGCCCCCACCCCATGGAGGGTGCGCGAAATTCACCCCTCCACTTT. Residues: CASSPHPMEGARNSPLHF.